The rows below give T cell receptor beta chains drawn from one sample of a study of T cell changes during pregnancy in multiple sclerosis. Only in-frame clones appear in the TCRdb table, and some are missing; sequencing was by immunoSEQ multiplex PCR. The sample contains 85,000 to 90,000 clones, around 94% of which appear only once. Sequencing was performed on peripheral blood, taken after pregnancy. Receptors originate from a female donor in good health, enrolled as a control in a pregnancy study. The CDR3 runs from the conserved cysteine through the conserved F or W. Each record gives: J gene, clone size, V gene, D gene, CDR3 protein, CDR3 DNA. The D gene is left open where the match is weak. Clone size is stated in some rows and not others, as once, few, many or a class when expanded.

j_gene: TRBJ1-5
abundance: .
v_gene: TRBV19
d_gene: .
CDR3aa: CASSIPYQPQHF
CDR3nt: TGTGCCAGTAGTATCCCGTATCAGCCCCAGCATTTT

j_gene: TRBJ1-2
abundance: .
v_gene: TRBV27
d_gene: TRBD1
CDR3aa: CASSLHGTAYGYTF
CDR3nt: TGTGCCAGCAGTTTACATGGGACAGCCTATGGCTACACCTTC

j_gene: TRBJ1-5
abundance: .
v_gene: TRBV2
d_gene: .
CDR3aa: CASSGRGLTNQPQHF
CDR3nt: TGTGCCAGCAGTGGCCGGGGACTTACCAATCAGCCCCAGCATTTT

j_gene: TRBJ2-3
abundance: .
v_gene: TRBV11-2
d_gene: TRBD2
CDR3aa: CASSLGSGGTTDTQYF
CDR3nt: TGTGCCAGCAGCCTCGGATCGGGAGGGACCACAGATACGCAGTATTTT

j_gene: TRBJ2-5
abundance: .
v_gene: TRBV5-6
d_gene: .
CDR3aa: CASSGSGTQYF
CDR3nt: TGTGCCAGCAGCGGCTCTGGGACCCAGTACTTC

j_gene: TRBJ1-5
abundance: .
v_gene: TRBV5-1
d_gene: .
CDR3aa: CASSLDPGLSQPQHF
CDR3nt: TGCGCCAGCAGCTTGGACCCAGGGCTGTCTCAGCCCCAGCATTTT

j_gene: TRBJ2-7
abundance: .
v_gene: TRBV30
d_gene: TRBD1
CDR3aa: CAWKNRGDPLSSYEQYF
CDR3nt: TGTGCCTGGAAAAACAGGGGAGATCCCTTGAGCTCCTACGAGCAGTACTTC

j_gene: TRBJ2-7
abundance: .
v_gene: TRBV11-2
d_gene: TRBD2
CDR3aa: CASSPVRREGQYEQYF
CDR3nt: TGTGCCAGCAGCCCAGTGCGGCGGGAGGGCCAATACGAGCAGTACTTC

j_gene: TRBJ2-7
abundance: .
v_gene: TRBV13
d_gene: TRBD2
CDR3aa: CASSFPGLAGGYEQYF
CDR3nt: TGTGCCAGCAGCTTTCCCGGACTAGCGGGAGGGTACGAGCAGTACTTC

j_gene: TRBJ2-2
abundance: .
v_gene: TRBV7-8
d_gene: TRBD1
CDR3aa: CASSLGEGASTGELFF
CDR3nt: TGTGCCAGCAGCCTGGGCGAGGGGGCGAGCACCGGGGAGCTGTTTTTT

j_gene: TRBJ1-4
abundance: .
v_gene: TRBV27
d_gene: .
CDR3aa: CASSTRRRPGEKLFF
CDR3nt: TGTGCCAGCAGTACCCGGAGGAGGCCGGGTGAAAAACTGTTTTTT

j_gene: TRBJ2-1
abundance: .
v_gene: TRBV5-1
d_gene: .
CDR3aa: CASSLGGGYNEQFF
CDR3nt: TGCGCCAGCAGCTTGGGTGGCGGTTACAATGAGCAGTTCTTC

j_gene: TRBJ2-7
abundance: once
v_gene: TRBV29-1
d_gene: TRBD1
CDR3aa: CSAERGQGPYPEEQYF
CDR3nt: TGCAGCGCCGAGAGGGGACAGGGGCCCTATCCTGAGGAGCAGTACTTC

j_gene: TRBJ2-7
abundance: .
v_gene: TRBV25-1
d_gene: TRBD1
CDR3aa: CASTRGQAYEQYF
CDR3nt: TGTGCCAGCACGAGAGGACAGGCCTACGAGCAGTACTTC

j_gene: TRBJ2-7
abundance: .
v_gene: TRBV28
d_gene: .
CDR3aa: CASRLGVREQYF
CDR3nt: TGTGCCAGCCGCCTCGGAGTACGGGAGCAGTACTTC

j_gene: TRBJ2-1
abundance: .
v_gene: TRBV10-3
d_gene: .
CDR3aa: CAISLSSYNEQFF
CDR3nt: TGTGCCATCAGCCTGAGCTCCTACAATGAGCAGTTCTTC

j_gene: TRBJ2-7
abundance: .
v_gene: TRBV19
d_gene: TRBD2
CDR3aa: CASGLAGGDYEQYF
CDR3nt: TGTGCCAGTGGGCTAGCGGGAGGGGACTACGAGCAGTACTTC

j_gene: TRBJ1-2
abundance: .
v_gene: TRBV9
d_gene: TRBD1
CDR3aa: CASSAQGTGGGYTF
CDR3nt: TGTGCCAGCAGCGCTCAGGGGACAGGTGGAGGCTACACCTTC

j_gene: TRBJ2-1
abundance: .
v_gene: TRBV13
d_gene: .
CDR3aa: CASSRRTEAVGPINEQFF
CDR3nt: TGTGCCAGCAGCCGACGGACTGAGGCGGTAGGTCCAATCAATGAGCAGTTCTTC

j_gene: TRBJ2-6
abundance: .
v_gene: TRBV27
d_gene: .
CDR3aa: CASSGGANVLTF
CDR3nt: TGTGCCAGCAGCGGTGGGGCCAACGTCCTGACTTTC

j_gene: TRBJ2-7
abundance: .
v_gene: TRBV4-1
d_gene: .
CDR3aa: CASSQDRGKGDVYEQYF
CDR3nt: TGCGCCAGCAGCCAAGATCGTGGAAAGGGGGACGTCTACGAGCAGTACTTC

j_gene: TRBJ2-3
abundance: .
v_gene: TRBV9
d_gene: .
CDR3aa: CASSQIPSAHTDTQYF
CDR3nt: TGTGCCAGCAGCCAAATCCCCAGCGCTCACACAGATACGCAGTATTTT

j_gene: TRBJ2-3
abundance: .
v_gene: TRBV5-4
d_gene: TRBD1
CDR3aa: CASSSGTGGGTQYF
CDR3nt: TGTGCCAGCAGCTCCGGGACAGGGGGCGGTACGCAGTATTTT

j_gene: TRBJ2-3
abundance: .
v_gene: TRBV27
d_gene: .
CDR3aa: CASSRKGLTINTDTQYF
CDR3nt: TGTGCCAGCAGCAGAAAGGGACTGACGATAAACACAGATACGCAGTATTTT

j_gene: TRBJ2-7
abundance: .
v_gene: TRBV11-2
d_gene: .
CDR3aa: CASSPSGSLGSYEQYF
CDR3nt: TGTGCCAGCAGCCCTAGTGGGAGCCTAGGAAGCTACGAGCAGTACTTC

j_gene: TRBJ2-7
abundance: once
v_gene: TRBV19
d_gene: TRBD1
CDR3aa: CASSAHPGQTSYEQYF
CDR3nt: TGTGCCAGTAGTGCCCATCCGGGACAGACCTCCTACGAGCAGTACTTC

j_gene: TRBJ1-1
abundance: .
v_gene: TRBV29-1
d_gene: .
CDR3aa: CSVEYQQGTNTEAFF
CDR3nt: TGCAGCGTTGAATATCAACAGGGTACGAACACTGAAGCTTTCTTT

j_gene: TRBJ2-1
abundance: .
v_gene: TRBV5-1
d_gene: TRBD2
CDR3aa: CASSLEGLAGDNEQFF
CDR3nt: TGCGCCAGCAGCTTGGAGGGACTAGCGGGAGATAATGAGCAGTTCTTC

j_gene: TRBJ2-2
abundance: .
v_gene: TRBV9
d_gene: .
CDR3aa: CASSPNPLTGELFF
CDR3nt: TGTGCCAGCAGCCCAAACCCACTAACCGGGGAGCTGTTTTTT

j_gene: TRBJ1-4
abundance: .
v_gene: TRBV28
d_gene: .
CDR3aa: CASTTLGLAEKLFF
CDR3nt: TGTGCCAGCACGACATTGGGCTTGGCTGAAAAACTGTTTTTT

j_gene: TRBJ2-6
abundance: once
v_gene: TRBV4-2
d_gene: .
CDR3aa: CASSQRYSNSGANVLTF
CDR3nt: TGTGCCAGCAGCCAAAGGTACAGCAACTCTGGGGCCAACGTCCTGACTTTC

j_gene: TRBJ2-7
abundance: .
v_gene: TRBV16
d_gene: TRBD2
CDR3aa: CASSPEGLAAYF
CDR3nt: TGTGCCAGCAGCCCTGAAGGACTAGCGGCATACTTC

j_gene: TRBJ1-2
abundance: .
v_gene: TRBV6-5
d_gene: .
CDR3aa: CASRGAGVGNYGYTF
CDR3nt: TGTGCCAGCAGGGGGGCAGGGGTTGGTAACTATGGCTACACCTTC

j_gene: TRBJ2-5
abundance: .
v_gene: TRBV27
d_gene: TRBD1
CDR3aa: CASSFWPGGETQYF
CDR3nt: TGTGCCAGCAGTTTTTGGCCAGGGGGAGAGACCCAGTACTTC

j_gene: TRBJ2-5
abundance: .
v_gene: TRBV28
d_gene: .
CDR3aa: CASSVGGSGETQYF
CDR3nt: TGTGCCAGCAGTGTAGGGGGAAGCGGAGAGACCCAGTACTTC

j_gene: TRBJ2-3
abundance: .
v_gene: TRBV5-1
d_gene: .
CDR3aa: CASSWTNRVDTQYF
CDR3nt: TGCGCCAGCAGCTGGACCAACAGGGTAGATACGCAGTATTTT

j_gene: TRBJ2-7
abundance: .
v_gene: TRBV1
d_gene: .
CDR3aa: CTSSPSGNSYEQYF
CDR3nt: TGCACCAGCAGCCCCTCGGGTAATTCCTACGAGCAGTACTTC

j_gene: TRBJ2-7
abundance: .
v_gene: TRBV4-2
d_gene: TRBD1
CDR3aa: CASSQDWPGGFYEQYF
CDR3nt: TGTGCCAGCAGCCAAGATTGGCCAGGGGGCTTCTACGAGCAGTACTTC

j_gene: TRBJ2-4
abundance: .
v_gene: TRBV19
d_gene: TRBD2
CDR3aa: CASSTWTSARDIQYF
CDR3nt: TGTGCCAGTAGTACCTGGACTAGCGCTAGAGACATTCAGTACTTC

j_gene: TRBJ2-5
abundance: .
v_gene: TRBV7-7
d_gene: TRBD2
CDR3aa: CASSPKAAGGGETQYF
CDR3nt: TGTGCTAGCAGCCCAAAGGCGGCGGGAGGGGGGGAGACCCAGTACTTC

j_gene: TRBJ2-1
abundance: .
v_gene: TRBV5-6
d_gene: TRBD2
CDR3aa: CASNLRMAGDYNEQFF
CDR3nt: TGTGCCAGCAACCTACGCATGGCGGGAGATTACAATGAGCAGTTCTTC

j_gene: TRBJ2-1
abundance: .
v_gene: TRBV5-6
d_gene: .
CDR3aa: CASSSGAPSYNEQFF
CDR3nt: TGTGCCAGCAGCTCAGGGGCCCCATCCTACAATGAGCAGTTCTTC

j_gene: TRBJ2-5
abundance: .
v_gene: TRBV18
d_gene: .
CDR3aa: CASSPTEGQETQYF
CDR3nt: TGTGCCAGCTCACCTACAGAGGGTCAAGAGACCCAGTACTTC

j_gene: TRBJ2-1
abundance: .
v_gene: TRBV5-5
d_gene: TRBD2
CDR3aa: CASSRLAGVHNEQFF
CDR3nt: TGTGCCAGCAGCCGGTTAGCGGGAGTCCACAATGAGCAGTTCTTC

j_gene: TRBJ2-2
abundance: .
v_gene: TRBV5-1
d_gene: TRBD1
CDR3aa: CASSQGQGQTGELFF
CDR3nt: TGCGCCAGCAGCCAGGGACAGGGTCAGACCGGGGAGCTGTTTTTT

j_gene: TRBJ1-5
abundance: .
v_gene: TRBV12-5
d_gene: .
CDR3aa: CARSLRVAIDQPQHF
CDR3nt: TGTGCTAGGTCACTTCGGGTCGCCATAGATCAGCCCCAGCATTTT

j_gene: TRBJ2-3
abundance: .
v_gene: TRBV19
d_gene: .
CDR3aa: CASSILGGTDTQYF
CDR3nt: TGTGCCAGTAGTATTCTCGGGGGTACAGATACGCAGTATTTT

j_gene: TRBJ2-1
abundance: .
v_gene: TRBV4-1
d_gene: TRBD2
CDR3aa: CASSQGVGLAGGEQFF
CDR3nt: TGCGCCAGCAGCCAAGGGGTAGGACTAGCGGGCGGGGAGCAGTTCTTC

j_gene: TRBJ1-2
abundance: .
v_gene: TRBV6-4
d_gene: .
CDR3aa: CASSDSSVPGRVGGYTF
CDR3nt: TGTGCCAGCAGTGACTCGTCGGTCCCGGGCAGGGTAGGCGGCTACACCTTC

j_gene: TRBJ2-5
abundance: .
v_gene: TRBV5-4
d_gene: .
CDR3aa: CASSLTAGREETQYF
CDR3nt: TGTGCCAGCAGCTTAACGGCGGGTAGGGAAGAGACCCAGTACTTC

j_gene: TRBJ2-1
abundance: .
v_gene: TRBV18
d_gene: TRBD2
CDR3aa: CASSLLRESYNEQFF
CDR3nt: TGTGCCAGCTCACTTTTGCGGGAGTCCTACAATGAGCAGTTCTTC

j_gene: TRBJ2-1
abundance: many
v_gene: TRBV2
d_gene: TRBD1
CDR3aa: CASSGTGWMFF
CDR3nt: TGTGCCAGCAGTGGGACAGGGTGGATGTTCTTC

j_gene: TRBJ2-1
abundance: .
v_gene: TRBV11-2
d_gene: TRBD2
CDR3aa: CASSLGGGSFGNEQFF
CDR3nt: TGTGCCAGCAGCTTAGGTGGCGGGAGTTTCGGCAATGAGCAGTTCTTC